These T cell receptor beta chains were read from a single sample in a study of blood T cell repertoires in COVID-19. Libraries were prepared by immunoSEQ multiplex PCR; TCRdb keeps only in-frame clonotypes and omits some of them. The top ten clones hold roughly 0.47% of a sample with tens of thousands of clones, around 90% of them seen once. Sequenced: peripheral blood. These receptor sequences come from a man between 45 and 60 years old with COVID-19, enrolled during active disease. Both conserved end residues are part of each CDR3. D genes are given only for firm matches. Clone size, where shown, is once, few, many, or a class for clones that have expanded.

j_call | d_call | clone_size | v_call | cdr3_aa | cdr3_nt
TRBJ1-1 | . | . | TRBV7-2 | CASSLDGGAMNTEAFF | TGTGCCAGCAGCTTAGATGGGGGGGCGATGAACACTGAAGCTTTCTTT
TRBJ1-6 | . | once | TRBV10-3 | CAIGAGNSPLHF | TGTGCCATCGGCGCGGGCAATTCACCCCTCCACTTT
TRBJ1-6 | TRBD1 | . | TRBV6-5 | CASSYSGTGANSPLHF | TGTGCCAGCAGTTACTCGGGGACAGGGGCTAATTCACCCCTCCACTTT
TRBJ2-7 | TRBD2 | . | TRBV7-6 | CASSLAPPGLAGGRSREQYF | TGTGCCAGCAGCTTAGCCCCGCCGGGACTAGCGGGAGGGCGCTCGCGTGAGCAGTACTTC
TRBJ2-7 | . | . | TRBV5-1 | CASSLTDTLYEQYF | TGCGCCAGCAGCTTGACAGATACCCTTTACGAGCAGTACTTC
TRBJ2-7 | . | . | TRBV3-1/TRBV3-2 | CASSQDPRQGTYF | TGTGCCAGCAGCCAAGATCCACGGCAGGGCACGTACTTC
TRBJ1-1 | TRBD1 | . | TRBV6-5 | CASSIDRGRTEAFF | TGTGCCAGCAGCATAGACAGGGGTCGGACTGAAGCTTTCTTT
TRBJ2-7 | TRBD2 | . | TRBV14 | CASSRGRGWYEQYF | TGTGCCAGCAGCCGTGGGCGGGGGTGGTACGAGCAGTACTTC
TRBJ2-1 | TRBD2 | . | TRBV7-6 | CASSLTASGGNEQFF | TGTGCCAGCAGCTTAACGGCTAGCGGGGGAAATGAGCAGTTCTTC
TRBJ2-2 | . | once | TRBV5-1 | CASSSTVTGELFF | TGCGCCAGCAGCTCCACGGTAACCGGGGAGCTGTTTTTT
TRBJ2-4 | . | . | TRBV7-2 | CASSPSLAKNIQYF | TGTGCCAGCAGCCCCTCGTTGGCCAAAAACATTCAGTACTTC
TRBJ2-5 | . | . | TRBV6-5 | CASSYLGEETQYF | TGTGCCAGCAGTTACTTAGGGGAAGAGACCCAGTACTTC
TRBJ1-6 | . | few | TRBV7-9 | CASSNRETTLHF | TGTGCCAGCTCAAACAGGGAAACGACCCTCCACTTT
TRBJ2-1 | TRBD1 | . | TRBV5-6 | CASSGGQGVNQFF | TGTGCCAGCAGCGGTGGACAGGGGGTAAATCAGTTCTTC
TRBJ2-2 | TRBD1 | . | TRBV4-3 | CASSQVGGGVAGELFF | TGCGCCAGCAGCCAAGTAGGGGGCGGAGTGGCCGGGGAGCTGTTTTTT
TRBJ2-1 | . | few | TRBV9 | CASRPLSSYNEQFF | TGTGCCAGCAGACCTCTTAGCTCCTACAATGAGCAGTTCTTC
TRBJ1-1 | TRBD1 | . | TRBV10-3 | CAISESSGTGNTEAFF | TGTGCCATCAGTGAGTCTAGTGGGACAGGGAACACTGAAGCTTTCTTT
TRBJ2-1 | TRBD2 | . | TRBV9 | CASSVEGLAHNEQFF | TGTGCCAGCAGCGTAGAGGGACTAGCCCACAATGAGCAGTTCTTC
TRBJ1-5 | . | . | TRBV19 | CASRRLYSNQPQHF | TGTGCCAGTCGTCGTCTCTATAGCAATCAGCCCCAGCATTTT
TRBJ1-4 | . | once | TRBV19 | CASSPHGQITNEKLFF | TGTGCCAGTAGTCCCCACGGACAGATCACTAATGAAAAACTGTTTTTT
TRBJ1-5 | . | . | TRBV2 | CASRERGGGQPQHF | TGTGCCAGCAGGGAGAGGGGGGGCGGTCAGCCCCAGCATTTT
TRBJ2-5 | TRBD1 | . | TRBV19 | CASTNTGGWQETQYF | TGTGCCAGCACTAATACAGGGGGGTGGCAAGAGACCCAGTACTTC
TRBJ2-5 | TRBD2 | . | TRBV24-1 | CATSDRIAGQETQYF | TGTGCCACCAGTGACCGTATAGCGGGGCAAGAGACCCAGTACTTC
TRBJ2-2 | . | . | TRBV5-1 | CASSPSAANTGELFF | TGCGCCAGCAGCCCTAGCGCCGCGAACACCGGGGAGCTGTTTTTT
TRBJ1-2 | TRBD1 | . | TRBV7-2 | CASSPRTGGMAYGYTF | TGTGCCAGCAGCCCGAGGACAGGGGGGATGGCGTATGGCTACACCTTC
TRBJ1-1 | . | once | TRBV19 | CASSSTANTEAFF | TGTGCCAGTAGTAGTACAGCGAACACTGAAGCTTTCTTT
TRBJ1-4 | . | . | TRBV19 | CATFSPGPNEKLFF | TGTGCCACCTTCAGTCCGGGTCCTAATGAAAAACTGTTTTTT
TRBJ2-5 | TRBD1 | . | TRBV9 | CASSADRVQQETQYF | TGTGCCAGCAGCGCCGACAGGGTTCAACAAGAGACCCAGTACTTC
TRBJ1-1 | TRBD1 | . | TRBV2 | CASSFTGGTEAFF | TGTGCCAGCAGTTTTACAGGGGGGACTGAAGCTTTCTTT
TRBJ2-3 | . | . | TRBV9 | CASSARGAGGVTDTQYF | TGTGCCAGCAGCGCCCGCGGGGCGGGTGGAGTCACAGATACGCAGTATTTT
TRBJ1-2 | . | . | TRBV5-6 | CASSSRGVAVYGYTF | TGTGCCAGCAGCTCCCGAGGCGTCGCCGTCTATGGCTACACCTTC
TRBJ2-2 | TRBD2 | . | TRBV5-4 | CASSQGLAGVRGGELFF | TGTGCCAGCAGCCAGGGACTAGCGGGAGTAAGGGGCGGGGAGCTGTTTTTT